This record covers a single T cell receptor beta chain. Its target is unknown. This specimen comes from a study of OX40 agonist ivuxolimab in advanced cancers. The wider study: Patients were infused with ivuxolimab every 2 weeks at 0.01 to 10 mg/kg. Three partial responders included one hepatocellular carcinoma patient and two cutaneous melanoma patients. The eligibility criteria allowed prior anti-PD-1, anti-PD-L1 or anti-CTLA-4 therapy, and roughly 39% had some.

Sequencing was performed with immunoSEQ multiplex PCR; in TCRdb, only in-frame clones are kept and a portion is missing. The table records about 58,000 clones, roughly nine tenths of them present only once. Study observations and caveats: Partly responding patients at 0.1-3.0 mg/kg showed some of the smallest clonal expansion.

Germline values: CDR1 LNHDA, CDR2 SQIVND (reference sequence). The length of the CDR3 is 12 residues. V lost 6 bases to trimming and J lost 7 bases, with 10 bases between them. The sequencing used CD4+ or CD8+ T cells sorted from blood, collected in a trial of the OX40 agonist ivuxolimab. The sequence was obtained from an adult with an advanced solid tumor such as melanoma, head and neck, liver or kidney cancer. The gene calls are TRBV19 and TRBJ2-1; D unclear. The CDR3 DNA sequence: TGTGCCAGTAGCCACTTAGGGAATGAGCAGTTCTTC. Its translation is CASSHLGNEQFF. Full variable domain (outside the CDR3, taken from reference TRBV19 and TRBJ2-1): DGGITQSPKYLFRKEGQNVTLSCEQNLNHDAMYWYRQDPGQGLRLIYYSQIVNDFQKGDIAEGYSVSREKKESFPLTVTSAQKNPTAFYLCASSHLGNEQFFGPGTRLTVL.